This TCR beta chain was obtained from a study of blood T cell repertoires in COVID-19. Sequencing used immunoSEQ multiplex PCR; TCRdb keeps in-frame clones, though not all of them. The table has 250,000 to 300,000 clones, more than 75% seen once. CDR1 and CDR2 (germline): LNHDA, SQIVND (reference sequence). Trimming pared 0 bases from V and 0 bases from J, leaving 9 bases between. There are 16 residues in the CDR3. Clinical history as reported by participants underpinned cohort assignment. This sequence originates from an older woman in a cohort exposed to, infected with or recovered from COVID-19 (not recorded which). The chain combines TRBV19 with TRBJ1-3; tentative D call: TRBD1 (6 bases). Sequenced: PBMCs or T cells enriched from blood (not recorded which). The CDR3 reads CASSIEDRSSGNTIYF. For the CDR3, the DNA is TGTGCCAGTAGTATAGAAGACAGGAGCTCTGGAAACACCATATATTTT. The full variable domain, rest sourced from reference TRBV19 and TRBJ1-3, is DGGITQSPKYLFRKEGQNVTLSCEQNLNHDAMYWYRQDPGQGLRLIYYSQIVNDFQKGDIAEGYSVSREKKESFPLTVTSAQKNPTAFYLCASSIEDRSSGNTIYFGEGSWLTVV.